This is a list of T cell receptor beta chains from one sample in a study of blood T cell repertoires in COVID-19. The protocol was immunoSEQ multiplex PCR, while the TCRdb copy is restricted to in-frame clones and leaves out a portion. The repertoire consists of roughly 200,000 clones, with roughly 88% occurring once and the leading ten covering around 14%. The material sequenced was peripheral blood. The source is a human donor in a cohort sampled during active COVID-19. Both conserved end residues are part of each CDR3. The D gene is left open where the match is weak. Clone size, where shown, is once, few, many, or a class for clones that have expanded.

J gene,clone size,D gene,V gene,CDR3 DNA,CDR3 protein
TRBJ2-7,few,TRBD1,TRBV5-4,TGTGCCAGCAGCTTGGTTCCGGGACAGACCTACGAGCAGTACTTC,CASSLVPGQTYEQYF
TRBJ1-2,.,TRBD1,TRBV6-5,TGTGCCAGCAGTTCCAGGGGGCGCCAATATGGCTACACCTTC,CASSSRGRQYGYTF
TRBJ2-2,.,TRBD2,TRBV28,TGTGCCAGCAGCCACCTAGCGGGAGGGCCTTCCACCGGGGAGCTGTTTTTT,CASSHLAGGPSTGELFF
TRBJ1-4,.,.,TRBV10-3,TGTGCCATCAGTCAGGGTGCAACTAATGAAAAACTGTTTTTT,CAISQGATNEKLFF
TRBJ2-4,.,.,TRBV13,TGTGCCAGCAGCTATAGCGAGGACAAAAACATTCAGTACTTC,CASSYSEDKNIQYF
TRBJ2-1,.,TRBD2,TRBV5-1,TGCGCCAGCAGCTTAGTGGCGGGGGCCTACAATGAGCAGTTCTTC,CASSLVAGAYNEQFF
TRBJ2-5,.,.,TRBV7-9,TGTGCCAGCAGCCGGTCGGGGAGCCAAGAGACCCAGTACTTC,CASSRSGSQETQYF
TRBJ2-1,.,.,TRBV6-5,TGTGCCAGCACGCCGGGACTCTACAACAATGAGCAGTTCTTC,CASTPGLYNNEQFF
TRBJ1-1,.,.,TRBV28,TGTGCCAGCTCGCTCCGGGACTCATACACTGAAGCTTTCTTT,CASSLRDSYTEAFF
TRBJ1-1,.,.,TRBV9,TGTGCCAGCAGCGCGGAGACCACGTTTAACACTGAAGCTTTCTTT,CASSAETTFNTEAFF
TRBJ2-1,.,TRBD2,TRBV27,TGTGCCAGCAGTTTCAAGGGACTAGCGGGAGCCACCTACAATGAGCAGTTCTTC,CASSFKGLAGATYNEQFF
TRBJ2-3,.,.,TRBV9,TGTGCCAGCAGCCCTAGAGTCAACACAGATACGCAGTATTTT,CASSPRVNTDTQYF
TRBJ1-1,.,TRBD1,TRBV5-1,TGCGCCAGCTCCAGCTTCGGAGGAGACAGGGGTAGCACTGAAGCTTTCTTT,CASSSFGGDRGSTEAFF
TRBJ1-1,.,TRBD1,TRBV9,TGTGCCAGCAGGTTCGGACAGGGCGATACTGAAGCTTTCTTT,CASRFGQGDTEAFF
TRBJ2-3,once,TRBD2,TRBV5-4,TGTGCCAGCAGCCAAACCGATAAATTAGCGGGAGTTAGCGCAGATACGCAGTATTTT,CASSQTDKLAGVSADTQYF
TRBJ2-1,.,.,TRBV7-2,TGTGCCAGCAGCTTTAGGAGGGGAAGTATCGATGAGCAGTTCTTC,CASSFRRGSIDEQFF
TRBJ2-1,.,TRBD2,TRBV27,TGTGCCAGCAGGGTTATAGCGGGAGTACCCAATGAGCAGTTCTTC,CASRVIAGVPNEQFF